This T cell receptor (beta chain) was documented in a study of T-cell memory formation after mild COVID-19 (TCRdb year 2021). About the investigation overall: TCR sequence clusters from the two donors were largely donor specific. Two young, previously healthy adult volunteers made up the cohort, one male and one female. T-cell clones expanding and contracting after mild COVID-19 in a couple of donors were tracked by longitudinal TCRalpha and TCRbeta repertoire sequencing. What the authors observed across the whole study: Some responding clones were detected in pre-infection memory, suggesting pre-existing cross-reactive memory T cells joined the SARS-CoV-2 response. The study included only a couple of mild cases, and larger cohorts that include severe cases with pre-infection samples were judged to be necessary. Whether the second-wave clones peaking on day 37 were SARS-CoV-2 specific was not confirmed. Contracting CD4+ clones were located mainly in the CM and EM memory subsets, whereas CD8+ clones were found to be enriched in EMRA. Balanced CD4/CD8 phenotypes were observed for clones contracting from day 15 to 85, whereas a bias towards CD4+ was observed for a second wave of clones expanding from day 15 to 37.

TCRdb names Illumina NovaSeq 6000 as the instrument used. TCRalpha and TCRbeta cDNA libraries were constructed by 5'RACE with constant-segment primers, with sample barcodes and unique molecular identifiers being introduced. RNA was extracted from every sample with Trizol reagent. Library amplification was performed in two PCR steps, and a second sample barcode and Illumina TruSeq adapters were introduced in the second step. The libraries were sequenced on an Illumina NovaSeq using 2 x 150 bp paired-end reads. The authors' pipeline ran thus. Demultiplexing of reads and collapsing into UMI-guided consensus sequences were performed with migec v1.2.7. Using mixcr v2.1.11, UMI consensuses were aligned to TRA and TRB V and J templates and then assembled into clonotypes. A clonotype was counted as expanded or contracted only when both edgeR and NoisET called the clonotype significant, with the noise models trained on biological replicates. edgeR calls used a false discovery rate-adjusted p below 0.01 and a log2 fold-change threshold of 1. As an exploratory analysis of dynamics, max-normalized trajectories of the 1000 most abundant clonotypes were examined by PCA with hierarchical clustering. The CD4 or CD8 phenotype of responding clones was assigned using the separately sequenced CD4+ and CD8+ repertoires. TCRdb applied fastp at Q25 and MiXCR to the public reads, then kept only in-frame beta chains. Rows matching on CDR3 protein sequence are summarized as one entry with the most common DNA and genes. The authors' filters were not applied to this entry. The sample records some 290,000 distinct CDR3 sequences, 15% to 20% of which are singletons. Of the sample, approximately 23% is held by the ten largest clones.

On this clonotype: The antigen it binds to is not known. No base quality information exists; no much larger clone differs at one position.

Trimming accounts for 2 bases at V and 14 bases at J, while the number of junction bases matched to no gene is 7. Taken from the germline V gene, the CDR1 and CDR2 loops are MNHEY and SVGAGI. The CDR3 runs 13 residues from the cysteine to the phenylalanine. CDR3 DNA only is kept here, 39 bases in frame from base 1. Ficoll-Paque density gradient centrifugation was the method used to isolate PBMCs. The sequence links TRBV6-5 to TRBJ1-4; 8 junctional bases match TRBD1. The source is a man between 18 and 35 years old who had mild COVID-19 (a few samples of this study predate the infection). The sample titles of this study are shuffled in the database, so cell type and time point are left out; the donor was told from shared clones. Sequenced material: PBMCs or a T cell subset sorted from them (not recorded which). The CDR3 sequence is CASSYNTGQGLFF. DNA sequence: TGTGCCAGCAGTTACAATACCGGACAGGGTCTGTTTTTT.